Listed below are T cell receptor beta chains from one sample, sequenced in a study of cytomegalovirus exposure and HLA in healthy donors. Using immunoSEQ multiplex PCR, the repertoire was profiled, and TCRdb retains in-frame clones only, with some absent. The sample lists over 120,000 clones, around 81% occurring once. The sequencing input was PBMCs. The receptors derive from a man in his fifties or sixties in good health and CMV-seronegative. Each CDR3 is given with its conserved first and last residue.

TRBV19	CASSKEGAGNKNYGYTF
TRBV6-1	CASSSRELKSEQFF
TRBV7-9	CASTASGGSHEQYF
TRBV5-1	CASSLVGLAYNEQFF
TRBV25-1	CASSEATGDEKLFF
TRBV27	CASSFGRTRGEQYF
TRBV6-5	CASRLSGTGNSPLHF
TRBV6-6	CASSYRGRGTDTQYF
TRBV27	CAAGGGERNQPQHF
TRBV7-9	CARASGGHGYTF
TRBV5-1	CASSLGGPAGEQYF
TRBV13	CASSLLKETQYF
TRBV18	CASSPEQPYNSPLHF
TRBV6-5	CASSYGGADTGELFF
TRBV19	CASSLEAGGLKNEQFF
TRBV6-1	CASIRPGTGTYEQYF
TRBV18	CASSPPAPLDEQYF
TRBV11-3	CASSLGTGAYEQYF
TRBV5-4	CASSRGYMGSPLHF
TRBV7-9	CASSLGPSYYEQYF
TRBV19	CASRGLITEAFF
TRBV5-1	CASSSPRPNYGYTF